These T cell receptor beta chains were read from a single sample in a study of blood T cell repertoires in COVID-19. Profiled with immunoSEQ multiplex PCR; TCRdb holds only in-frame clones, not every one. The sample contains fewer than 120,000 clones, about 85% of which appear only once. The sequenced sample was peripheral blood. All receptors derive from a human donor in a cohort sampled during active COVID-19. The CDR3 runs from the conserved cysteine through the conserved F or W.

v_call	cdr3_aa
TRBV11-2	CASSFGGNTIYF
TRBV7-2	CASSLNPGAGYGYTF
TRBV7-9	CASSLTSEISDTQYF
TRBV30	CAWSRPEGKLFF
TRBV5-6	CASSFLHREGDEQYF
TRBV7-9	CASSLASLGRAKSTDTQYF
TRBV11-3	CASSSPGTNTGELFF
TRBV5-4	CASSWGPGDGEKLFF
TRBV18	CASSSGSSNLYGYTF
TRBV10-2	CASSGAHEQYF
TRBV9	CASSVVSSGGYNEQFF
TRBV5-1	CASSPVLGSGEAGNTIYF
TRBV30	CAWSVQGHREQYF
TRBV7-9	CASSTPGGSHEQYF
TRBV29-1	CSVGGGSSYEQYF
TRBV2	CASSKQGPSYNSPLHF
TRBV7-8	CASSSPEGRYEQYF
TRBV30	CAWIGQLNYGYTF
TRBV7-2	CASSLYQQAPYNEQFF
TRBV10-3	CAISETVSSYEQYF
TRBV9	CASSARGTSRDNEQFF
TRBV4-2	CASSQDRAGGSSYNEQFF
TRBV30	CAWSARTGRVGNQPQHF
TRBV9	CASSLTDRGGYEQYF
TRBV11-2	CASSPIRDRGLGTEAFF
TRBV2	CASSDGGAYGYTF
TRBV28	CASSFGSSQPQHF
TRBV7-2	CASSPGDLNTGELFF
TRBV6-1	CASSDRDRVHLPQHF
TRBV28	CASSLGGTNSPLHF
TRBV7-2	CASSRGGGRDEQYF
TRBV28	CASSSTWDRAYGYTF
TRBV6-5	CASRLEDTQYF
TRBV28	CASSSGQGREKLFF
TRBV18	CASSPRRNNSPLHF
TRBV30	CAWRTSGSYTGELFF
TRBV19	CASTSSGNTEAFF
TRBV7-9	CASSLRTGYRAKTDTQYF
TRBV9	CASAAGNTIYF
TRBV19	CASSRGLQGKSYNEQFF
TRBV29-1	CSVEAAWSTEAFF
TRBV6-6	CASSLREPRRGYEQYF
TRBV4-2	CASSQDGGGVSGVWEQYF